This T cell receptor (beta chain) originates from a study of blood T cell repertoires in COVID-19. This table comes from immunoSEQ multiplex PCR, and its TCRdb copy is limited to in-frame clones, with some not included. The sample carries fewer than 300,000 clones, roughly 92% recorded once. This CDR3 contains 14 residues. Trimming cost V 1 base and J 6 bases; bases outside gene matches: 4. The germline CDR1 and CDR2 sequences are SGHTA and FQGNSA. The TCR was taken from a woman aged 25-40 years with COVID-19, enrolled during active disease. The V call is TRBV7-2, the J call TRBJ2-7, with TRBD1 matching 9 bases. Specimen: peripheral blood. The CDR3 sequence is CASSLVTGGTEQYF. CDR3 nucleotide sequence: TGTGCCAGCAGCTTAGTGACAGGGGGGACCGAGCAGTACTTC.